This record concerns one T cell receptor beta chain sequence. TCRdb passed the 5' RACE reads through MiXCR, listing each CDR3 protein once. Counted here are 40,000 to 45,000 distinct CDR3 sequences, approximately 11% occurring once; the ten biggest clones make up 9.7%. The data were obtained in a study of early T cells in non-severe SARS-CoV-2 infection. The CDR3 contains 13 residues. Germline assignment: CDR1 DFQATT and CDR2 SNEGSKA (reference sequence). With V trimmed by 3 bases and J by 5 bases, 4 bases remained unmatched. The receptor's source is an adult who was a healthcare worker with PCR-confirmed SARS-CoV-2 infection or an uninfected control (not recorded which). Input material: whole blood. V is TRBV20-1 and J is TRBJ2-7; TRBD1 matches at 10 bases. Here the CDR3 reads CSASGDRGDEQYF. The CDR3 bases are TGCAGTGCTAGTGGGGACAGGGGTGACGAGCAGTACTTC.